The rows below give T cell receptor beta chains drawn from one sample of a study of T cell repertoires in aging, cancer and after chemotherapy. In TCRdb, the multiplex PCR reads were re-called with MiXCR into one record per CDR3 protein. This table has thousands of distinct CDR3 sequences, approximately 54% appearing once. The specimen was blood. Receptor source: a human donor with a blood cancer. Both conserved end residues are part of each CDR3. The D gene is left open where the match is weak. Clone size is not always given. Where it is, it says once, few, many or a class for expanded clones.

>TRBJ1-5|-|TRBV6-5|TRBD1
TGTGCCACCAGTGACTCCGGGACAGGCCTCCTTAGCAATCAGCCCCAGCATTTT
CATSDSGTGLLSNQPQHF
>TRBJ2-5|few|TRBV12-3/TRBV12-4|TRBD1
TGTGCCAGCAGTCGTTGGGCGCACAGGGGGCTAGAGACCCAGTACTTC
CASSRWAHRGLETQYF
>TRBJ1-5|-|TRBV15|-
TGTGCCACCAGCAGAGGGGGGGTCAATCAGCCCCAGCATTTT
CATSRGGVNQPQHF
>TRBJ1-6|few|TRBV12-3/TRBV12-4|-
TGTGCCAGCAGTTTAAGGATTCCCCTATACCCTTCACCCCTCCACTTT
CASSLRIPLYPSPLHF
>TRBJ1-3|-|TRBV6-5|-
TGTGCCAGCAGTCACAACGGGGGAGGAAACACCATATATTTT
CASSHNGGGNTIYF
>TRBJ2-3|once|TRBV12-3/TRBV12-4|TRBD1
TGTGCCAGCAGTCAACAGGGGGCAGGGGATACGCAGTATTTT
CASSQQGAGDTQYF
>TRBJ2-2|few|TRBV27|-
TGTGCCAGCAGTTTAGGGGGGACTGTTTCGAACACCGGGGAGCTGTTTTTT
CASSLGGTVSNTGELFF
>TRBJ2-7|few|TRBV19|TRBD1
TGTGCCAGTAGTGCCTCCGGGACAGGGACGGAGCAGTACTTC
CASSASGTGTEQYF
>TRBJ2-1|-|TRBV12-3/TRBV12-4|-
TGTGCCAGCACCGAAGGATGGGCTCGCGATGAGCAGTTCTTC
CASTEGWARDEQFF
>TRBJ2-5|-|TRBV5-1|-
TGTGCCAGCAGTGGGGAGACCCAGTACTTC
CASSGETQYF
>TRBJ2-3|few|TRBV27|TRBD2
TGTGCCAGCAGTACCCTAGCGGGCTACACAGATACGCAGTATTTT
CASSTLAGYTDTQYF
>TRBJ1-2|few|TRBV30|-
TGTGCCTGGAGTGTAGCGGGGCTCGGCTACACCTTC
CAWSVAGLGYTF
>TRBJ1-2|-|TRBV27|TRBD1
TGTGCCAGCAGTTCCTTACCGGGACAGGATTATGGCTACACCTTC
CASSSLPGQDYGYTF
>TRBJ2-3|few|TRBV30|-
TGTGCCTGGAGTGTATCCGGGTCGGATACGCAGTATTTT
CAWSVSGSDTQYF
>TRBJ2-2|few|TRBV5-1|-
TGCGCCAGCAGCTTGGCCGGGACGAACACCGGGGAGCTGTTTTTT
CASSLAGTNTGELFF
>TRBJ2-7|-|TRBV6-1|TRBD1
TGTGCCAGCAGTCCCCAGACAGGGTTCTACGAGCAGTACTTC
CASSPQTGFYEQYF
>TRBJ2-3|-|TRBV5-1|-
TGCGCCAGCAGCTTCAGGGGTGAGGGCACAGATACGCAGTATTTT
CASSFRGEGTDTQYF
>TRBJ2-4|-|TRBV5-4|-
TGTGCCAGCAGTTCCCATACAGGGTTAAGATTAGCCAAAAACATTCAGTACTTC
CASSSHTGLRLAKNIQYF
>TRBJ1-1|-|TRBV13|-
TGTGCCAGCAGCCTAGACCTCCGGACAGCTAACACTGAAGCTTTCTTT
CASSLDLRTANTEAFF
>TRBJ2-7|-|TRBV30|TRBD1
TGTGCCTGCGGGACAGGGGGCTCCTACGAGCAGTACTTC
CACGTGGSYEQYF
>TRBJ1-5|-|TRBV24-1|-
TGTGCCACCAGTGACTCCGGCCTAGGAGGCAATCAGCCCCAGCATTTT
CATSDSGLGGNQPQHF
>TRBJ1-2|-|TRBV12-3/TRBV12-4|-
TGTGCCAGCAGTTTATCAGAGGGGTGGTATGGCTACACCTTC
CASSLSEGWYGYTF
>TRBJ1-1|-|TRBV27|-
TGTGCCAGCAGTCAAAAGGTCTGGACACCACAGAACACTGAAGCTTTCTTT
CASSQKVWTPQNTEAFF
>TRBJ2-2|-|TRBV5-1|TRBD1
TGCGCCAGCAGCGGGACAGGGGGCTTGTGGGCCGGGGAGCTGTTTTTT
CASSGTGGLWAGELFF
>TRBJ1-4|-|TRBV5-5|-
TGTGCCAGCAGCTTGTGGCTCCTAAAAGGTGAAAAACTGTTTTTT
CASSLWLLKGEKLFF
>TRBJ1-1|few|TRBV27|-
TGTGCCAGCAGTTTACTCCCACAGGGAGCCACTGAAGCTTTCTTT
CASSLLPQGATEAFF
>TRBJ2-3|-|TRBV6-6|TRBD1
TGTGCCAGCAGGGCCCACAGGGGGCGAGTATTGGGCACAGATACGCAGTATTTT
CASRAHRGRVLGTDTQYF
>TRBJ2-3|-|TRBV15|TRBD2
TGTGCCACCAGCAGAGGGGAGAGACTAGCGGGGATGGATACGCAGTATTTT
CATSRGERLAGMDTQYF
>TRBJ1-5|-|TRBV29-1|-
TGCAGCGTTCTCGGCTCTATCAATCAGCCCCAGCATTTT
CSVLGSINQPQHF
>TRBJ2-7|-|TRBV20-1|TRBD1
TGCAGTGTCCAAGGACAGGGGGTGTACGAGCAGAACTTC
CSVQGQGVYEQNF
>TRBJ2-1|-|TRBV15|TRBD1
TGTGCCACCAGCAGAGATTTACAGGGGGAGGAGTTCTTC
CATSRDLQGEEFF
>TRBJ2-6|-|TRBV6-5|-
TGTGCCAGCAGCCAAGATTCTGGGGCTGGGGCCAACGTCCTGACTTTC
CASSQDSGAGANVLTF
>TRBJ2-7|once|TRBV24-1|-
TGTGCCACCAGTGACTCCGCGCAGGGGGAGCAGTACTTC
CATSDSAQGEQYF
>TRBJ1-2|-|TRBV6-5|-
TGTGCCAGCAGCCTAGGACGGCACGGCTATGGCTACACCTTC
CASSLGRHGYGYTF
>TRBJ1-5|few|TRBV12-3/TRBV12-4|-
TGTGCCAGCACCAGGAGGCTCGATCAGCCCCAGCATTTT
CASTRRLDQPQHF
>TRBJ1-2|few|TRBV5-6|-
TGTGCCAGCAGCTTATCGGGGGTCTATGGCTACACCTTC
CASSLSGVYGYTF
>TRBJ2-1|once|TRBV11-2|-
TGTGCCAGCAGCTTACCACGGGCGGTCCGAGGGGACGAGATCTTC
CASSLPRAVRGDEIF
>TRBJ1-1|-|TRBV12-3/TRBV12-4|-
TGTGCCAGCAGTCCATCAGACACTGAAGCTTTCTTT
CASSPSDTEAFF
>TRBJ1-1|once|TRBV6-1|-
TGTGCCAGCAGTACTTGGGAGGGGGGCAGTTATGCTTTCTTT
CASSTWEGGSYAFF
>TRBJ1-6|few|TRBV12-3/TRBV12-4|-
TGTGCCAGCAGTTTAACTCAGGGTCCCCTCCACTTT
CASSLTQGPLHF
>TRBJ2-1|-|TRBV30|-
TGTGCCTGTATCTTTAGGGGGAGTAACAATGATCAGTTCTTC
CACIFRGSNNDQFF
>TRBJ1-2|few|TRBV12-3/TRBV12-4|TRBD1
TGTGCCAGCAGTTTTCGGGACAGGCCTAACTATGGCTACACCTTC
CASSFRDRPNYGYTF
>TRBJ2-7|-|TRBV18|-
TGTGCCAGCTCACCACAGCCCTTTCAGGGCCACGAGCAGTACTTC
CASSPQPFQGHEQYF
>TRBJ2-1|once|TRBV6-5|-
TGTGCCAGCAGTTTATGGGGGAAGGTCAATGAGCAGTTCTTC
CASSLWGKVNEQFF
>TRBJ1-2|few|TRBV12-3/TRBV12-4|-
TGTGCCAGCAGTACTCGACAGTCAGTGGGATATGGCTACACCTTC
CASSTRQSVGYGYTF
>TRBJ2-6|few|TRBV6-1|-
TGTGCCAGCAATCTTGAGGCCTCTGGGGCCAACGTCCTGACTTTC
CASNLEASGANVLTF
>TRBJ2-3|few|TRBV15|-
TGTGCCACCAGCAGAGATTTTGTCTACAGCGGCACAGATACGCAGTATTTT
CATSRDFVYSGTDTQYF
>TRBJ1-2|-|TRBV12-3/TRBV12-4|-
TGTGCCAGCACCTGGTACTATGGCTACACCTTC
CASTWYYGYTF
>TRBJ1-2|-|TRBV29-1|-
TGCAGCGTTGAAGATGTGGAGGGGCCCTCAGCCTATGGCTACACCTTC
CSVEDVEGPSAYGYTF
>TRBJ2-3|-|TRBV10-3|-
TGTGCCATCAGTGAGTCTCGGGACCCTGGGACAGATACGCAGTATTTT
CAISESRDPGTDTQYF
>TRBJ1-6|-|TRBV5-6|TRBD1
TGTGCCAGCAGCTCCCGGACAGGGAGCTCCTATAATTCACCCCTCCACTTT
CASSSRTGSSYNSPLHF
>TRBJ1-4|-|TRBV19|-
TGTGCCAGTAGTGGACGGGGTAATGAAAAACTGTTTTTT
CASSGRGNEKLFF
>TRBJ1-5|-|TRBV7-6|-
TGTGCCAGCAGCTTAGAGGCAGGGGTCAATCAGCCCCAGCATTTT
CASSLEAGVNQPQHF
>TRBJ1-2|-|TRBV5-7|-
TGTGCCAGCAGGTCAGGACACGGATGGTCTTCTAACTATGGCTACACCTTC
CASRSGHGWSSNYGYTF
>TRBJ2-1|-|TRBV6-1|TRBD2
TGTGCCAGCAGTGACCTCACTGGGTCTAGCGGGGACAATGAGCAGTTCTTC
CASSDLTGSSGDNEQFF
>TRBJ2-7|-|TRBV5-1|-
TGCGCCAGCAGCTCGTTTATTGGGGACGAGCAGTACTTC
CASSSFIGDEQYF
>TRBJ2-2|few|TRBV20-1|-
TGCAGTGCACAGGCGCACACCGGGGAGCTGTTTTTT
CSAQAHTGELFF